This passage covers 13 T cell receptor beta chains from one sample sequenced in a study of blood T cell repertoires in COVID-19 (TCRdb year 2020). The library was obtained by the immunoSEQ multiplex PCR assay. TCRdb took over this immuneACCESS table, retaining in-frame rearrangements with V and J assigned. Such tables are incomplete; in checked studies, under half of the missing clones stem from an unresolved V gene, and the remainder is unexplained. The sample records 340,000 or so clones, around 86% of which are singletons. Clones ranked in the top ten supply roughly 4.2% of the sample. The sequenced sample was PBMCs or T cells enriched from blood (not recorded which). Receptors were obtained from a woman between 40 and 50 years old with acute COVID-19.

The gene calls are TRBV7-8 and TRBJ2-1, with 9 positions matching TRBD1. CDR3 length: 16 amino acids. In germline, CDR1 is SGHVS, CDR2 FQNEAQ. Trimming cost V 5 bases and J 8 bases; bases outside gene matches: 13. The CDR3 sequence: CASSPYGQGQGDEQFF. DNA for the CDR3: TGTGCCAGCAGCCCCTATGGCCAGGGACAGGGCGATGAGCAGTTCTTC.

The CDR3 bases are TGTGCCAGCAGTTACGCTCGGGGGGGCGTGAGCACTGAAGCTTTCTTT. Amino acids: CASSYARGGVSTEAFF. The chain recombines TRBV6-2 or TRBV6-3 with TRBJ1-1; D is perhaps TRBD1 (6 bases). The CDR3 spans 16 residues. Germline-derived CDR1 and CDR2 are MNHEY and SVGEGT. Trimming took off 2 bases at V and 4 bases at J, with 17 bases between the two ends.

The CDR3 here is CASSYLLGQGLAYEQYF. The CDR3 DNA is TGTGCCAGCAGTTACTTGTTGGGACAGGGACTTGCCTACGAGCAGTACTTC. This rearrangement joins TRBV6-2 or TRBV6-3 to TRBJ2-7; 9 bases fit TRBD1. With 1 base clipped from V and 2 bases from J, the junction kept 9 bases outside the gene matches. This CDR3 spans 17 amino acids. Germline values: CDR1 MNHEY, CDR2 SVGEGT.

The CDR3 region is CSVEDRGGLYEQYF. DNA of the CDR3: TGCAGCGTTGAAGATCGAGGAGGCCTCTACGAGCAGTACTTC. This chain links TRBV29-1 with TRBJ2-7; D perhaps matches TRBD2 (5 bases). CDR1 is SQVTM, CDR2 ANQGSEA, per germline. This CDR3 is 14 amino acids long. Trimming left V 0 bases short and J 3 bases short, with 12 bases between.

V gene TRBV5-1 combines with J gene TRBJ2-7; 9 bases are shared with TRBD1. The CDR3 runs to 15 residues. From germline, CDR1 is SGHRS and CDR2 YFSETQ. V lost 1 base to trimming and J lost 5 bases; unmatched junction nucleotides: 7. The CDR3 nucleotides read TGCGCCAGCAGCTTGAGCGGGACAGGGATCAACGAGCAGTACTTC. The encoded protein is CASSLSGTGINEQYF.

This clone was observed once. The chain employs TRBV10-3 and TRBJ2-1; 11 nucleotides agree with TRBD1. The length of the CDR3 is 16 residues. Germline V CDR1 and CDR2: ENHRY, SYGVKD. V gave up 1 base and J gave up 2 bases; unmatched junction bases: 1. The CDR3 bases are TGTGCCATCAGTGAGTGGACAGGGGGCGCCTACAATGAGCAGTTCTTC. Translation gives CAISEWTGGAYNEQFF.

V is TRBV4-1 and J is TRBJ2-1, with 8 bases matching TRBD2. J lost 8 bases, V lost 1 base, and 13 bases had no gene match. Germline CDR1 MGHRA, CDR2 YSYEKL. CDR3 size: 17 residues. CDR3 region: CASSQGDQAGATDEQFF. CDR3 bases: TGCGCCAGCAGCCAAGGTGACCAAGCGGGAGCAACGGATGAGCAGTTCTTC.

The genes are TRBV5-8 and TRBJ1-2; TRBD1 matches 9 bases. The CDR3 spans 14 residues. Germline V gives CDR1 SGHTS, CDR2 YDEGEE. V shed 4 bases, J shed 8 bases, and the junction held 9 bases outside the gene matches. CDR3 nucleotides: TGTGCCAGCAGCCTATCCGGGACAGGGCGAGGCTACACCTTC. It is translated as CASSLSGTGRGYTF.

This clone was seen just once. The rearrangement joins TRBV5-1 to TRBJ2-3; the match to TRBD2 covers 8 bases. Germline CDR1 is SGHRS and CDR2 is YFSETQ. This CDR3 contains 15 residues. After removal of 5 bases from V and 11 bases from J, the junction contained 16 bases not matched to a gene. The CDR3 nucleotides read TGCGCCAGCAGTAACGACTCAGCCTCAGCGGGGGTGCAGTATTTT. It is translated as CASSNDSASAGVQYF.

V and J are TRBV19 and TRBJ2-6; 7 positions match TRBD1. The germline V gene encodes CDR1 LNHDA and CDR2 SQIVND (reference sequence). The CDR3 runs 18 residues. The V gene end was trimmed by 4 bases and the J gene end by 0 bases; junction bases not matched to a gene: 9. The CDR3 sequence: CASSTTGAFSSGANVLTF. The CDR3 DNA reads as TGTGCCAGTAGTACCACAGGGGCTTTCAGCTCTGGGGCCAACGTCCTGACTTTC.

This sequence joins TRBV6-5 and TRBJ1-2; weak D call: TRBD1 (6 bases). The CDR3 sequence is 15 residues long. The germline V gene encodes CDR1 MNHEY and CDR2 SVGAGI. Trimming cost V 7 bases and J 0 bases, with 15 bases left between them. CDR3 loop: CASKRPGATNYGYTF. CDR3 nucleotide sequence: TGTGCCAGCAAACGACCAGGGGCGACTAACTATGGCTACACCTTC.

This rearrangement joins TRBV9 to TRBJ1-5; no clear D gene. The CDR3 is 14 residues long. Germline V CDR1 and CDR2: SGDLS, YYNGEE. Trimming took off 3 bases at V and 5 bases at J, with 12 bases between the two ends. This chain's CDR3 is CASSAPGVYQPQHF. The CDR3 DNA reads TGTGCCAGCAGCGCGCCAGGCGTCTATCAGCCCCAGCATTTT.

Here the CDR3 DNA reads TGTGCCAGTAGGCCCAGGGTCCTCCACTCTGGAAACACCATATATTTT. This gives the protein CASRPRVLHSGNTIYF. This chain connects TRBV19 to TRBJ1-3; D might be TRBD1 (5 bases). The V gene's germline CDR1 is LNHDA and CDR2 SQIVND (reference sequence). The CDR3 has 16 amino acids. The V gene lost 6 bases and the J gene lost 0 bases, with 15 bases spanning the gap.